Detailed here is one T cell receptor beta chain. Its antigen is not identified. Germline V gene sequence: CDR1 SGHDT, CDR2 YYEEEE. V lost 4 bases, J lost 5 bases, and 16 bases lay in between. CDR3 length: 16 amino acids. These data are taken from a study of cytomegalovirus exposure and HLA in healthy donors. About the study: The study placed roughly four fifths of its approximately 360 genotyped donors in the Caucasian-associated ancestry cluster.

Study-wide findings and caveats: Per published reports, the classifier diagnosed cytomegalovirus status with high specificity and sensitivity. It has been reported that TCR beta sequences accurately predicted the HLA-A and HLA-B alleles of most subjects. There were reportedly fewer N-insertions in an Asian-associated ancestry cluster than the roughly 680-donor mean, in a later analysis.

The PCR made use of 60 Vbeta and 13 Jbeta primers. Clones were sequenced by immunoSEQ multiplex PCR, and TCRdb holds only the in-frame ones, with some missing. The table lists some 150,000 clones, 75% of them singletons. The gene calls are TRBV5-6 and TRBJ1-6; weak D call: TRBD1 (5 bases). The TCR originated in a young man in good health and CMV-seronegative. The sequenced sample was PBMCs. The CDR3 nucleotides are TGTGCCAGCAGCCGTTTGCTGACAGCCCATAATTCACCCCTCCACTTT. It yields the protein CASSRLLTAHNSPLHF.